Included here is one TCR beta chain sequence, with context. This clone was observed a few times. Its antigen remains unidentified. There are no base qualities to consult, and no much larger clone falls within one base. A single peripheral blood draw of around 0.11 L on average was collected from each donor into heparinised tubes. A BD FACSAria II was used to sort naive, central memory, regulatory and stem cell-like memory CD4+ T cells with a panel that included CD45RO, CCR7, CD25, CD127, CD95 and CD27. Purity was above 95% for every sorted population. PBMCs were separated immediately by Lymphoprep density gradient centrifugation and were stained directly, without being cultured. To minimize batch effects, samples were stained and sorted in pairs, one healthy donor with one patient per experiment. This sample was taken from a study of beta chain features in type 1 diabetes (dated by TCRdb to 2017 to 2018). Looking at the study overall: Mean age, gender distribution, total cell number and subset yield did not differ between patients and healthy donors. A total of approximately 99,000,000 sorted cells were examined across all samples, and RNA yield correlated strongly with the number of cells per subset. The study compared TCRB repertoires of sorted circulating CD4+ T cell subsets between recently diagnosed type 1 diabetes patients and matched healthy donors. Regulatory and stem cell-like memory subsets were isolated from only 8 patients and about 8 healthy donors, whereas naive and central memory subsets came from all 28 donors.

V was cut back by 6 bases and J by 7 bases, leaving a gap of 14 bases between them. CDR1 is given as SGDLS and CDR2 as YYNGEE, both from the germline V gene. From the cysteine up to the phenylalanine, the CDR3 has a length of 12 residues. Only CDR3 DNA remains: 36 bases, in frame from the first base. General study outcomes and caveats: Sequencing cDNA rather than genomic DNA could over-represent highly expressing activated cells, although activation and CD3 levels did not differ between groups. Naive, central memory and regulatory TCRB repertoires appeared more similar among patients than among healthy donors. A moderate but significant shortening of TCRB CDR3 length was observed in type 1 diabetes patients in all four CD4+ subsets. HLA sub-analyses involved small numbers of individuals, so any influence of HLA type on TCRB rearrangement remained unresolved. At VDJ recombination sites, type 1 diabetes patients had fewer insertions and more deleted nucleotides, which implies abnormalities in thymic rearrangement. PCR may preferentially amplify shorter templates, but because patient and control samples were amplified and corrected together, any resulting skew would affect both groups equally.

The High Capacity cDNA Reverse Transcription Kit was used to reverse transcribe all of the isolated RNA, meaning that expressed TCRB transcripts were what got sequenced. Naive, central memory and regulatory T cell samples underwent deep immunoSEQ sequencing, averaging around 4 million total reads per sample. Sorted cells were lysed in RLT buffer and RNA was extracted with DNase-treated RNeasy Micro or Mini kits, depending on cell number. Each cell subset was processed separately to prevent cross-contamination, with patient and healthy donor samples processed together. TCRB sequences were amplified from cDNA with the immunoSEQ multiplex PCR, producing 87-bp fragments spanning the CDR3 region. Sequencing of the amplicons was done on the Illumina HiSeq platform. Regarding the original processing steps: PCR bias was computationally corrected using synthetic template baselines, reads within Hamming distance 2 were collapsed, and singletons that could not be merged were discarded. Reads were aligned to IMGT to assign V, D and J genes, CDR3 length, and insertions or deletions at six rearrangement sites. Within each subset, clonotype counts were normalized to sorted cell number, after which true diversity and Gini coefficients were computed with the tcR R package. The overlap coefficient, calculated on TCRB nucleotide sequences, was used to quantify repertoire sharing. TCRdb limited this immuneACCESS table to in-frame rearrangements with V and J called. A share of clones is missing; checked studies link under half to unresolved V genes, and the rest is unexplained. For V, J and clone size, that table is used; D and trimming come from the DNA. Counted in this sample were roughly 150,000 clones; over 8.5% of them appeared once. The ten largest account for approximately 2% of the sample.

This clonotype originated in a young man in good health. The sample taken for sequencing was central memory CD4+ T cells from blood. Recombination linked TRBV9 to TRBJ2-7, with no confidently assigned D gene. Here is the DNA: TGTGCCAGCACCTCAGAGGTCGGAGAGCAGTACTTC. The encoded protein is CASTSEVGEQYF.